This T cell receptor beta chain stems from a study of cytomegalovirus exposure and HLA in healthy donors. In the study overall: The Caucasian-associated ancestry cluster held around 81% of 300 to 450 genotyped donors. Study-wide results and caveats: Accurate prediction of most subjects' HLA-A and HLA-B alleles from TCR beta sequences was reported. Previous analysis showed most TCR beta V segments were productive about 87% or about 30% of the time.

Germline CDR1 is SEHNR and CDR2 is FQNEAQ (reference sequence). Germline trimming cut 2 bases from V and 5 bases from J; bases unmatched to any gene: 5. CDR3 size: 16 residues. On this clone: Its cognate antigen is unknown.

The PCR used 60 Vbeta and 13 Jbeta primers. Here immunoSEQ multiplex PCR was the method, and the copy in TCRdb shows in-frame clones only, minus some. The table has more than 40,000 clones, about half seen once. The source is a man aged 55-75 years in good health and CMV-seronegative. Sequences were obtained from PBMCs. This chain links TRBV7-9 with TRBJ2-2; 10 bases align to TRBD1. CDR3 in DNA: TGTGCCAGCAGCTTATCCGCGGGACAGGGGACCGGGGAGCTGTTTTTT. This encodes CASSLSAGQGTGELFF.